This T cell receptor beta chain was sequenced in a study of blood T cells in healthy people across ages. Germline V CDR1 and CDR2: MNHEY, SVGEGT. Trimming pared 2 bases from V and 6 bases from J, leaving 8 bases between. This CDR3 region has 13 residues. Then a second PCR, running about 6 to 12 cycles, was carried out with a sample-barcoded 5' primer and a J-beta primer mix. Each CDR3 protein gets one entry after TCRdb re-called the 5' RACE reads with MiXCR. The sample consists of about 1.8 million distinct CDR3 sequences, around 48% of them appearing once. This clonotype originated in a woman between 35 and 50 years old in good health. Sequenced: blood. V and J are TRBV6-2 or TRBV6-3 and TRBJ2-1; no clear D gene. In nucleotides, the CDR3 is TGTGCCAGCAGTTACAGGCAGACCAATGAGCAGTTCTTC. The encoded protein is CASSYRQTNEQFF.